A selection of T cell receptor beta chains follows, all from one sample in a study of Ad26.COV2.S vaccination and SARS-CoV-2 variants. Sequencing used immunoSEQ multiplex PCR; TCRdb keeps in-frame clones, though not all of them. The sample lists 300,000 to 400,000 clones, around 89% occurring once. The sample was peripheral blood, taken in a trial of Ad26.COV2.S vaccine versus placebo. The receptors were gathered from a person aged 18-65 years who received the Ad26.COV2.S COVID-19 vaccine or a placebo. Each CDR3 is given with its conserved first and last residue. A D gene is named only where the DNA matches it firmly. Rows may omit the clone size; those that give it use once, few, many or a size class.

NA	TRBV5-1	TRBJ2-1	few	CASSLGTRGEQFF	TGCGCCAGCAGCCTCGGAACACGGGGTGAGCAGTTCTTC
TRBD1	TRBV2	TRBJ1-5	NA	CASKGQGVRNQPQHF	TGTGCCAGCAAAGGACAGGGGGTACGCAATCAGCCCCAGCATTTT
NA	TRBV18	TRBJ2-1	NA	CASSPSLIAHNEQFF	TGTGCCAGCTCACCCAGCCTTATAGCACACAATGAGCAGTTCTTC
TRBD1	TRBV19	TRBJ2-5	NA	CASSSRQGVGETQYF	TGTGCCAGTAGTAGTCGACAGGGAGTAGGAGAGACCCAGTACTTC
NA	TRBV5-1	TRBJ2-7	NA	CASSLAVQGIEQYF	TGCGCCAGCAGCTTGGCTGTTCAGGGGATCGAGCAGTACTTC
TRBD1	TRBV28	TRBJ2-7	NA	CASSPRTGGQQYF	TGTGCCAGCAGCCCGAGAACAGGGGGGCAACAGTACTTC
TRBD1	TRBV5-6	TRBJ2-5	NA	CASSTPTGGDETQYF	TGTGCCAGCAGCACCCCGACAGGGGGCGATGAGACCCAGTACTTC
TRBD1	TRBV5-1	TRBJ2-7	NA	CATARQGGSYEQYF	TGCGCCACCGCACGACAGGGTGGTAGTTACGAGCAGTACTTC
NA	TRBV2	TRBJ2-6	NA	CASSADSYSGANVLTF	TGTGCCAGCAGTGCGGACAGTTACTCTGGGGCCAACGTCCTGACTTTC
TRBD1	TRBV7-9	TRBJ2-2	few	CASSSGGGELFF	TGTGCCAGCAGCTCAGGGGGCGGGGAGCTGTTTTTT
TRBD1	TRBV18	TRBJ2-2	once	CASSPISWTGEPGELFF	TGTGCCAGCTCACCAATTTCGTGGACAGGGGAGCCCGGGGAGCTGTTTTTT
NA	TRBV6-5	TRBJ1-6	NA	CASTRLAGPDSPLHF	TGTGCCAGCACCCGCCTAGCGGGACCGGATTCACCCCTCCACTTT
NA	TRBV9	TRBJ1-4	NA	CASSVVGGLDEKLFF	TGTGCCAGCAGCGTAGTAGGGGGGCTGGATGAAAAACTGTTTTTT
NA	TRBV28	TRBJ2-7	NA	CASARRSPLEQYF	TGTGCCAGCGCAAGGAGAAGTCCCCTCGAGCAGTACTTC
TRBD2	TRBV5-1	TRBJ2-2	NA	CASSRTSGANTGELFF	TGCGCCAGCAGCCGGACTAGCGGGGCGAACACCGGGGAGCTGTTTTTT
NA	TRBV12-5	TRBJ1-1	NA	CASGLVPGIGGTEAFF	TGTGCTAGTGGTTTGGTACCCGGAATAGGAGGGACTGAAGCTTTCTTT
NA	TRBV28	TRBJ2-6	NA	CASGQGAGANVLTF	TGTGCCAGCGGGCAGGGTGCTGGGGCCAACGTCCTGACTTTC
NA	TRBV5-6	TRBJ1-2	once	CASSSRTRGDGYTF	TGTGCCAGCAGCTCACGGACAAGAGGGGATGGCTACACCTTC
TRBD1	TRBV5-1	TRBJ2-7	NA	CASSFGTGWEQYF	TGCGCCAGCAGCTTCGGGACAGGGTGGGAGCAGTACTTC
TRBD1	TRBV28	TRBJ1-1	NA	CASSLRDRGLRTEAFF	TGTGCCAGCAGTTTAAGGGACAGGGGGCTTCGGACTGAAGCTTTCTTT
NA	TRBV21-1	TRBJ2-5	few	CASSKVGQNQETQYF	TGTGCCAGCAGCAAAGTGGGCCAGAACCAAGAGACCCAGTACTTC
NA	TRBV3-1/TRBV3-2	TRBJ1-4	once	CASSHNMGRNEKLFF	TGTGCCAGCAGCCACAACATGGGGCGTAATGAAAAACTGTTTTTT